Following are 20 T cell receptor beta chains from one sample sequenced in a study of blood T cell repertoires in COVID-19. Method: immunoSEQ multiplex PCR; TCRdb's copy keeps in-frame clones and lacks some. The sample includes about 99,000 clones, roughly 87% seen only once; the top ten take 3.1%. Material: peripheral blood. The receptor source for this set is a man aged 50-59 years in a cohort sampled during active COVID-19.

The chain links TRBV11-2 to TRBJ1-1; D remains unclear. CDR1 and CDR2 (germline): SGHAT, FQNNGV. The V end was cut by 3 bases, the J end by 6 bases, with 11 bases between. This CDR3 is built from 13 residues. The chain's CDR3 is CASSFSAVPEAFF. The CDR3 nucleotides are TGTGCCAGCAGCTTTTCTGCAGTGCCTGAAGCTTTCTTT. The whole variable domain, filled in from reference TRBV11-2 and TRBJ1-1, reads EAGVAQSPRYKIIEKRQSVAFWCNPISGHATLYWYQQILGQGPKLLIQFQNNGVVDDSQLPKDRFSAERLKGVDSTLKIQPAKLEDSAVYLCASSFSAVPEAFFGQGTRLTVV.

V and J are TRBV7-6 and TRBJ1-6, with D hard to call. Germline V gene sequence: CDR1 SGHVS, CDR2 FNYEAQ. The CDR3 consists of 16 residues. With 0 bases removed from V and 8 bases from J, the gap between germline ends came to 14 bases. The chain's CDR3 is CASSLAYEAPDSPLHF. DNA of the CDR3: TGTGCCAGCAGCTTAGCGTATGAAGCCCCGGATTCACCCCTCCACTTT.

This CDR3 reads CASTGQAPTEAFF. The CDR3 DNA reads as TGCGCCAGCACGGGACAAGCCCCCACTGAAGCTTTCTTT. The V call is TRBV5-1, the J call TRBJ1-1, with TRBD1 as a possible D gene (6 bases). Germline lookup yields CDR1 SGHRS and CDR2 YFSETQ. There are 13 residues in the CDR3. Deletions cut 6 bases from V and 4 bases from J, with 13 bases between.

The gene calls are TRBV11-3 and TRBJ1-2; the D gene is possibly TRBD1 (5 bases). Germline CDR1 is SGHNT and CDR2 is YENEEA. The CDR3 totals 13 residues. The germline V and J ends were trimmed by 0 bases and 8 bases, with 10 bases remaining between them. The CDR3 sequence: CASSLDRTRGYTF. The CDR3 coding sequence is TGTGCCAGCAGCTTAGATCGGACACGGGGCTACACCTTC.

CDR3 DNA sequence: TGTGCCAGCACCGACAGGGTCACAGATACGCAGTATTTT. The encoded protein is CASTDRVTDTQYF. V and J are TRBV6-5 and TRBJ2-3; 7 nucleotides align to TRBD1. Losses at the gene ends were 7 bases for V and 2 bases for J; bases not matched to a gene: 3. CDR3 size: 13 residues. Per germline, CDR1 MNHEY and CDR2 SVGAGI.

The rearrangement joins TRBV7-8 to TRBJ2-3; D might be TRBD2 (7 bases). Germline V gives CDR1 SGHVS, CDR2 FQNEAQ. There are 17 residues in the CDR3. Trimming shortened V by 2 bases and J by 4 bases, and 19 bases separated the two germline ends. The CDR3 here is CASSLLARGANPDTQYF. The CDR3 DNA sequence: TGTGCCAGCAGCTTACTCGCCCGGGGGGCCAACCCAGATACGCAGTATTTT.

The chain couples TRBV7-8 to TRBJ2-1; a possible D gene is TRBD2 (6 bases). The CDR3 length is 16 residues. CDR1 and CDR2 (germline): SGHVS, FQNEAQ. V lost 5 bases, J lost 3 bases, and 17 bases lay in between. The CDR3 sequence is CASSPPGLRNYNEQFF. As DNA, the CDR3 is TGTGCCAGCAGCCCGCCCGGACTACGAAACTACAATGAGCAGTTCTTC.

V is TRBV2 and J is TRBJ1-1; possibly TRBD1 for D (5 bases). Germline assignment: CDR1 SNHLY and CDR2 FYNNEI. The V gene lost 10 bases and the J gene lost 0 bases, with 15 bases spanning the gap. This CDR3 has 14 amino acids. DNA of the CDR3: TGTGCCACCGCGGGGGTTGTGGTGAACACTGAAGCTTTCTTT. It yields the protein CATAGVVVNTEAFF.

The rearrangement links TRBV19 to TRBJ2-2, with TRBD2 identical over 8 bases. The CDR3 contains 15 residues. The ends lost 8 bases at V and 1 base at J; junction bases unmatched: 6. Germline CDR1 and CDR2: LNHDA and SQIVND (reference sequence). CDR3 nucleotide sequence: TGTGCCAGTTCAAGGACTAGCCAGAACACCGGGGAGCTGTTTTTT. It encodes CASSRTSQNTGELFF.

The gene calls are TRBV7-9 and TRBJ2-5, with D perhaps matching TRBD2 (6 bases). Deletions cut 3 bases from V and 3 bases from J, with 8 bases between. The germline V gene has CDR1 SEHNR and CDR2 FQNEAQ (reference sequence). The CDR3 consists of 13 residues. The CDR3 DNA reads as TGTGCCAGCAGCTTCGGGGAGGAAGAGACCCAGTACTTC. This encodes CASSFGEEETQYF.

The chain recombines TRBV7-8 with TRBJ2-3; 16 nucleotides line up with TRBD2. The V segment lost 3 bases and the J segment 3 bases; nucleotides outside the gene matches: 9. CDR3 length: 19 amino acids. Germline CDR1 is SGHVS and CDR2 is FQNEAQ. The CDR3: CASSFPGTSGGVSTDTQYF. In DNA form, the CDR3 reads TGTGCCAGCAGCTTTCCCGGGACTAGCGGGGGGGTGTCGACAGATACGCAGTATTTT.

V usage is TRBV3-1 (or the pseudogene TRBV3-2) and J usage is TRBJ2-7; TRBD1 agrees at 8 bases. Germline CDR1 reads LGHDT; CDR2 reads YNNKEL (reference sequence). The CDR3 runs to 15 residues. V shed 1 base and J 6 bases; nucleotides not matched to a gene: 8. CDR3 nucleotides: TGTGCCAGCAGCCAAGTAGGACAGGGACTTGCCGAGCAGTACTTC. Translation gives CASSQVGQGLAEQYF.

There are a few counts of this clone. The chain is built from TRBV5-5 and TRBJ2-7, with D tentatively TRBD2 (5 bases). Trimming pared 0 bases from V and 2 bases from J, leaving 9 bases between. CDR1 and CDR2 from the germline V gene are SGHKS and YYEKEE (reference sequence). The CDR3 loop spans 14 amino acids. The CDR3 sequence: CASSLASRAYEQYF. The CDR3 DNA reads TGTGCCAGCAGCTTGGCTAGCCGAGCCTACGAGCAGTACTTC. The complete variable domain, with remaining parts taken from reference TRBV5-5 and TRBJ2-7, reads DAGVTQSPTHLIKTRGQQVTLRCSPISGHKSVSWYQQVLGQGPQFIFQYYEKEERGRGNFPDRFSARQFPNYSSELNVNALLLGDSALYLCASSLASRAYEQYFGPGTRLTVT.

This clone is a singleton in its sample. The CDR3 spells CASSSLDNEQFF. The CDR3, as DNA: TGCGCCAGCAGCTCACTCGACAATGAGCAGTTCTTC. The chain has TRBV5-1 and TRBJ2-1; D remains unclear. This CDR3 region has 12 residues. The V gene's germline CDR1 is SGHRS and CDR2 YFSETQ. The germline V and J ends were trimmed by 3 bases and 5 bases, with 6 bases remaining between them.

This clone was recorded a few times. The V call is TRBV10-3, the J call TRBJ2-7; 10 bases agree with TRBD1. Germline loops: CDR1 ENHRY, CDR2 SYGVKD. V lost 6 bases to trimming and J lost 1 base; unmatched junction nucleotides: 3. This CDR3 is built from 14 residues. As DNA, the CDR3 is TGTGCCATCAGCGCGGGACAGGGGTCCTACGAGCAGTACTTC. Translation gives CAISAGQGSYEQYF.

The CDR3, as DNA: TGTGCCAGCATCGGGGACAGGGAGAGAGGGACCCAGTACTTC. Translation: CASIGDRERGTQYF. The chain employs TRBV6-5 and TRBJ2-5; 9 bases line up with TRBD1. Per the germline V gene, CDR1 is MNHEY and CDR2 is SVGAGI. V gave up 7 bases and J gave up 7 bases; unmatched junction bases: 10. The CDR3 spans 14 residues.

The V gene is TRBV2, the J gene TRBJ1-5; D uncertain. In germline, CDR1 is SNHLY, CDR2 FYNNEI. This CDR3 has 12 amino acids. V was trimmed by 8 bases and J by 2 bases, leaving 7 bases between them. The CDR3 region is CASAGGNQPQHF. The CDR3 region has the DNA TGTGCCAGCGCCGGGGGCAATCAGCCCCAGCATTTT.

The chain links TRBV5-1 to TRBJ2-5; 7 bases are shared with TRBD2. Germline-derived CDR1 and CDR2 are SGHRS and YFSETQ. Losses at the gene ends were 0 bases for V and 7 bases for J; bases not matched to a gene: 6. The CDR3 length is 14 residues. CDR3 region: CASSLAAPGGTQYF. Written as DNA, the CDR3 is TGCGCCAGCAGCTTGGCCGCTCCGGGAGGGACCCAGTACTTC.

This rearrangement joins TRBV29-1 to TRBJ1-1, with D perhaps matching TRBD1 (5 bases). Germline-derived CDR1 and CDR2 are SQVTM and ANQGSEA. Trimming left V 6 bases short and J 5 bases short, with 13 bases between. The CDR3 loop spans 12 amino acids. The CDR3, as DNA: TGCAGCGTAGGGGTCAGGGAAACTGAAGCTTTCTTT. This codes for CSVGVRETEAFF.

CDR3 in amino acids: CASSKGGGTNTGELFF. In DNA, the CDR3 is TGTGCCAGCAGCAAAGGTGGGGGGACTAACACCGGGGAGCTGTTTTTT. V gene TRBV21-1 combines with J gene TRBJ2-2; the table's D call TRBD2 went unverified against the DNA. TRBV21-1 corresponds to a pseudogene. CDR3 length: 16 residues.